This T cell receptor beta chain was retrieved from a study of T cell repertoires in cytomegalovirus infection. Study-wide context: In public TCR beta signatures, there were indications of both CMV infection and matching HLA type.

This clonotype was seen only a few times. Its antigen is unknown. General study results and limits: What dominated the ex vivo response were HLA-C-restricted CMV-specific TCR beta clonotypes. Pooled public TCR beta family frequency picked out CMV carriers with the relevant HLA.

This CDR3 has 14 amino acids. Trimming left V 3 bases short and J 6 bases short, with 15 bases between. Per germline, CDR1 SEHNR and CDR2 FQNEAQ (reference sequence). TCRdb re-derived calls from the reads in MiXCR, one entry per CDR3 protein. The sample shows roughly 310,000 distinct CDR3 sequences, 15% to 20% of them seen only once. V usage is TRBV7-9 and J usage is TRBJ2-7; unclear D gene. The origin of this receptor is a human donor in good health (CMV status not recorded). Some clones in this sample may be carry-over from other donors' samples. Specimen: PBMCs. This CDR3 is CASSFEMPASEQYF. The CDR3 bases are TGTGCCAGCAGCTTCGAAATGCCCGCGAGCGAGCAGTACTTC. The whole variable domain, remainder taken from reference TRBV7-9 and TRBJ2-7, is DTGVSQNPRHKITKRGQNVTFRCDPISEHNRLYWYRQTLGQGPEFLTYFQNEAQLEKSRLLSDRFSAERPKGSFSTLEIQRTEQGDSAMYLCASSFEMPASEQYFGPGTRLTVT.